This T cell receptor (beta chain) was captured in a study of early stage breast cancer tumors. This clone was counted between two and nine times. This CDR3 spans 14 amino acids. Germline V CDR1 and CDR2: SGHNT, YYREEE (reference sequence). Losses at the gene ends were 2 bases for V and 3 bases for J; bases not matched to a gene: 5. Produced via immunoSEQ multiplex PCR; TCRdb's table is partial and in-frame only. The table includes tens of thousands of clones, about 90% detected once. The source is a person aged 65-85 years with breast cancer. J is TRBJ2-7 and V is TRBV5-4; 7 bases are shared with TRBD2. Sequenced: blood. CDR3 DNA sequence: TGTGCCAGCAGCTTTAGCGGGCACGACTACGAGCAGTACTTC. It yields the protein CASSFSGHDYEQYF.